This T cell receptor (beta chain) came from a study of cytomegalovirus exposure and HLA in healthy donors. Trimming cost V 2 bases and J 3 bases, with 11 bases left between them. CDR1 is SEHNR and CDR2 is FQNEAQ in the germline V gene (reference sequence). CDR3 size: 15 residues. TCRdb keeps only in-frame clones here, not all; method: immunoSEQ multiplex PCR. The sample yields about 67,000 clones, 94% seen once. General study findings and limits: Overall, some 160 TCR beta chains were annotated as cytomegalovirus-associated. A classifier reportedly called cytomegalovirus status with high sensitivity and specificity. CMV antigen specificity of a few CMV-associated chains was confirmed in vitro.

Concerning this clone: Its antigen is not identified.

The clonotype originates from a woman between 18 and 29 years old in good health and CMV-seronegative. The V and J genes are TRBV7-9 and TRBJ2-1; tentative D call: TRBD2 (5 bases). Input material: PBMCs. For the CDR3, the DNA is TGTGCCAGCAGCTTAACTCGGGGATTCTACAATGAGCAGTTCTTC. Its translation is CASSLTRGFYNEQFF.